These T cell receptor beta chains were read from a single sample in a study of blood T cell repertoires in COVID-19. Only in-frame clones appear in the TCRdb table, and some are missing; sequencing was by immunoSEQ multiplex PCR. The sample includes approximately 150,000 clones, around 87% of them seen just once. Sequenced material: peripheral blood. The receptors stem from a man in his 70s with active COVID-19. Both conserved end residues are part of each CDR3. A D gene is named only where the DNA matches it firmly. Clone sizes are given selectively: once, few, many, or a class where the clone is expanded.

CDR3nt: TGTGCCAGCAGGGTGGGACAGGGGGCTGAATGGGCCAAAAACATTCAGTACTTC; CDR3aa: CASRVGQGAEWAKNIQYF; j_gene: TRBJ2-4; d_gene: TRBD1; v_gene: TRBV2; abundance: NA
CDR3nt: TGTGCCAGCAGCACCGACAGGGCCGGTCTCTCTCTCGAGCAGTACTTC; CDR3aa: CASSTDRAGLSLEQYF; j_gene: TRBJ2-7; d_gene: TRBD1; v_gene: TRBV28; abundance: NA
CDR3nt: TGTGCCAGCACCCGACAGGGGGCGAACACCGGGGAGCTGTTTTTT; CDR3aa: CASTRQGANTGELFF; j_gene: TRBJ2-2; d_gene: TRBD1; v_gene: TRBV5-5; abundance: NA
CDR3nt: TGCAGCGTTGCCCAGGGGACAAACATTCAGTACTTC; CDR3aa: CSVAQGTNIQYF; j_gene: TRBJ2-4; d_gene: NA; v_gene: TRBV29-1; abundance: NA
CDR3nt: TGCAGCGTTGCACAGGGTAGCAATGAGCAGTTCTTC; CDR3aa: CSVAQGSNEQFF; j_gene: TRBJ2-1; d_gene: NA; v_gene: TRBV29-1; abundance: NA
CDR3nt: TGTGCTAGTGCCTCCCTGGATACGCAGTATTTT; CDR3aa: CASASLDTQYF; j_gene: TRBJ2-3; d_gene: NA; v_gene: TRBV12-5; abundance: NA
CDR3nt: TGTGCCACCTACCGGGACAGGGAGACTCAGCCCCAGCATTTT; CDR3aa: CATYRDRETQPQHF; j_gene: TRBJ1-5; d_gene: TRBD1; v_gene: TRBV6-5; abundance: NA
CDR3nt: TGTGCCAGCAGCCCGGCACAGCGGGGGTCGTTGGAGCAGTTCTTC; CDR3aa: CASSPAQRGSLEQFF; j_gene: TRBJ2-1; d_gene: TRBD2; v_gene: TRBV3-1/TRBV3-2; abundance: NA
CDR3nt: TGCGCCAGCAGCTTGGCCGGGACTAGCGGGAATACCGGGGAGCTGTTTTTT; CDR3aa: CASSLAGTSGNTGELFF; j_gene: TRBJ2-2; d_gene: TRBD2; v_gene: TRBV5-1; abundance: once
CDR3nt: TGTGCCAGCAGAGTGGACAAGACTAGCGTTGATACCTACGAGCAGTACTTC; CDR3aa: CASRVDKTSVDTYEQYF; j_gene: TRBJ2-7; d_gene: TRBD2; v_gene: TRBV2; abundance: NA
CDR3nt: TGTGCCAGCAGTGGAAGGTCGAGACAGGGAGTGGACGGCTACACCTTC; CDR3aa: CASSGRSRQGVDGYTF; j_gene: TRBJ1-2; d_gene: TRBD1; v_gene: TRBV25-1; abundance: NA
CDR3nt: TGTGCCAGCAGCGCAGAACAGGGTCAAGAGACCCAGTACTTC; CDR3aa: CASSAEQGQETQYF; j_gene: TRBJ2-5; d_gene: NA; v_gene: TRBV11-2; abundance: NA
CDR3nt: TGTGCCAGCAGCCAAGCTCCAGCCGGGACAGGGGGCCCCCGGTCCTCTGGCTACACCTTC; CDR3aa: CASSQAPAGTGGPRSSGYTF; j_gene: TRBJ1-2; d_gene: TRBD1; v_gene: TRBV4-2; abundance: once
CDR3nt: TGTGCCAGCCGGGACAGGGGGCCCTTGAACACTGAAGCTTTCTTT; CDR3aa: CASRDRGPLNTEAFF; j_gene: TRBJ1-1; d_gene: TRBD1; v_gene: TRBV27; abundance: NA
CDR3nt: TGTGCCAGCAGCGGGGGGACAGGACACGAGCAGTACTTC; CDR3aa: CASSGGTGHEQYF; j_gene: TRBJ2-7; d_gene: TRBD1; v_gene: TRBV5-6; abundance: NA
CDR3nt: TGTGCCAGCAGCACGGCGAGGGGGATGCCCTACGAGCAGTACTTC; CDR3aa: CASSTARGMPYEQYF; j_gene: TRBJ2-7; d_gene: NA; v_gene: TRBV5-5; abundance: NA
CDR3nt: TGCGCCAGCAGCTTGGCACCCCTAGCGGGAGGTACAACAGATACGCAGTATTTT; CDR3aa: CASSLAPLAGGTTDTQYF; j_gene: TRBJ2-3; d_gene: TRBD2; v_gene: TRBV5-1; abundance: NA
CDR3nt: TGCGCCAGCAGCCCACGGACAGCCCCGAATGAAAAACTGTTTTTT; CDR3aa: CASSPRTAPNEKLFF; j_gene: TRBJ1-4; d_gene: NA; v_gene: TRBV4-1; abundance: NA
CDR3nt: TGTGCCAGCACCCCAGCGGCATATAATTCACCCCTCCACTTT; CDR3aa: CASTPAAYNSPLHF; j_gene: TRBJ1-6; d_gene: NA; v_gene: TRBV6-5; abundance: NA
CDR3nt: TGTGCCAGCACCCCGGGGGGGGACCGCTACAATGAGCAGTTCTTC; CDR3aa: CASTPGGDRYNEQFF; j_gene: TRBJ2-1; d_gene: TRBD2; v_gene: TRBV5-6; abundance: NA
CDR3nt: TGTGCCAGCAGCAAGAGGACAGGGGGCGCGACCGGGGAGCTGTTTTTT; CDR3aa: CASSKRTGGATGELFF; j_gene: TRBJ2-2; d_gene: TRBD1; v_gene: TRBV2; abundance: NA
CDR3nt: TGCGCCAGCAGCGATGACAGCTACGAGCAGTACTTC; CDR3aa: CASSDDSYEQYF; j_gene: TRBJ2-7; d_gene: NA; v_gene: TRBV5-1; abundance: NA
CDR3nt: TGTGCCAGTAGACTAACGGAGGTTAGCGCCGGGGAGCTGTTTTTT; CDR3aa: CASRLTEVSAGELFF; j_gene: TRBJ2-2; d_gene: NA; v_gene: TRBV19; abundance: NA
CDR3nt: TGCGCCAGCAGCCTTACCGGGACTAGCGGGGCGAGAGGGGAGACCCAGTACTTC; CDR3aa: CASSLTGTSGARGETQYF; j_gene: TRBJ2-5; d_gene: TRBD2; v_gene: TRBV4-3; abundance: NA
CDR3nt: TGTGCCAGCACTCGACAGGGGTACTATGGCTACACCTTC; CDR3aa: CASTRQGYYGYTF; j_gene: TRBJ1-2; d_gene: TRBD1; v_gene: TRBV28; abundance: NA
CDR3nt: TGTGCCGGCCAGGGGCGGAATGAGCAGTTCTTC; CDR3aa: CAGQGRNEQFF; j_gene: TRBJ2-1; d_gene: NA; v_gene: TRBV28; abundance: once
CDR3nt: TGTGCCAGCAGCCCGGACATGGGAAGCTATGGCTACACCTTC; CDR3aa: CASSPDMGSYGYTF; j_gene: TRBJ1-2; d_gene: NA; v_gene: TRBV7-2; abundance: NA
CDR3nt: TGTGCCAGCAGCTTAGCCAGGGTAGGGGAAAAACTGTTTTTT; CDR3aa: CASSLARVGEKLFF; j_gene: TRBJ1-4; d_gene: NA; v_gene: TRBV11-2; abundance: NA
CDR3nt: TGTGCCAGCAATCCACAGGGGATAACCGGGGAGCTGTTTTTT; CDR3aa: CASNPQGITGELFF; j_gene: TRBJ2-2; d_gene: TRBD1; v_gene: TRBV6-5; abundance: NA
CDR3nt: TGTGCCAGCAGCGTCTCGGGACAGACATCCTACGAGCAGTACTTC; CDR3aa: CASSVSGQTSYEQYF; j_gene: TRBJ2-7; d_gene: TRBD1; v_gene: TRBV9; abundance: NA
CDR3nt: TGTGCCTGGAGGGGATACAGGGAGGGCTACACCTTC; CDR3aa: CAWRGYREGYTF; j_gene: TRBJ1-2; d_gene: NA; v_gene: TRBV30; abundance: once
CDR3nt: TGTGCCAGCAGCGACCAGGCGGGTTATGGCTACACCTTC; CDR3aa: CASSDQAGYGYTF; j_gene: TRBJ1-2; d_gene: NA; v_gene: TRBV9; abundance: NA
CDR3nt: TGTGCCAGCAGCTCCGACAGGGTGGGATACAATGAGCAGTTCTTC; CDR3aa: CASSSDRVGYNEQFF; j_gene: TRBJ2-1; d_gene: TRBD1; v_gene: TRBV6-5; abundance: NA
CDR3nt: TGTGCCAGCAGATCAGGGGACGTGGAGACCCAGTACTTC; CDR3aa: CASRSGDVETQYF; j_gene: TRBJ2-5; d_gene: NA; v_gene: TRBV2; abundance: NA
CDR3nt: TGTGCCAGCAGCCCTGGCGATCGGGGGGAGCAGTACTTC; CDR3aa: CASSPGDRGEQYF; j_gene: TRBJ2-7; d_gene: NA; v_gene: TRBV9; abundance: NA
CDR3nt: TGCGCCAGCAGTCCCGGACAGGGGCCCACAGATACGCAGTATTTT; CDR3aa: CASSPGQGPTDTQYF; j_gene: TRBJ2-3; d_gene: TRBD1; v_gene: TRBV10-1; abundance: NA
CDR3nt: TGTGCCAGCAGCTCCCCCACAGAACCTCCCCAGAACACCGGGGAGCTGTTTTTT; CDR3aa: CASSSPTEPPQNTGELFF; j_gene: TRBJ2-2; d_gene: NA; v_gene: TRBV7-9; abundance: once
CDR3nt: TGTGCCAGCAGCCAAGATGGGGATTGGAGGGGCGGCAGCTATGGCTACACCTTC; CDR3aa: CASSQDGDWRGGSYGYTF; j_gene: TRBJ1-2; d_gene: NA; v_gene: TRBV14; abundance: once
CDR3nt: TGTGCCAGCAGTCGACAGGGCGGGGCGTACGAGCAGTACTTC; CDR3aa: CASSRQGGAYEQYF; j_gene: TRBJ2-7; d_gene: NA; v_gene: TRBV3-1/TRBV3-2; abundance: NA
CDR3nt: TGTGCCAGCAGTGAGGGACTTAATCAGCCCCAGCATTTT; CDR3aa: CASSEGLNQPQHF; j_gene: TRBJ1-5; d_gene: NA; v_gene: TRBV25-1; abundance: NA
CDR3nt: TGTGCCAGCAGCTCCCGAGTCACGGTGGGGACTAGCAGTGAGCAGTTCTTC; CDR3aa: CASSSRVTVGTSSEQFF; j_gene: TRBJ2-1; d_gene: TRBD2; v_gene: TRBV7-2; abundance: NA
CDR3nt: TGTGCCAGCAGTTACGAAGCGGGAAACACAGATACGCAGTATTTT; CDR3aa: CASSYEAGNTDTQYF; j_gene: TRBJ2-3; d_gene: TRBD2; v_gene: TRBV6-5; abundance: NA
CDR3nt: TGTGCCAGTAGTCCCGCTAGCGGGAATTCCTACGAGCAGTACTTC; CDR3aa: CASSPASGNSYEQYF; j_gene: TRBJ2-7; d_gene: TRBD2; v_gene: TRBV19; abundance: NA
CDR3nt: TGTGCCAGCAGTGCCAGGGGGCCGGATGAGCAGTTCTTC; CDR3aa: CASSARGPDEQFF; j_gene: TRBJ2-1; d_gene: TRBD1; v_gene: TRBV28; abundance: once
CDR3nt: TGTGCCAGTAGCCCGGGACAGAACTATAATTCACCCCTCCACTTT; CDR3aa: CASSPGQNYNSPLHF; j_gene: TRBJ1-6; d_gene: TRBD1; v_gene: TRBV19; abundance: NA
CDR3nt: TGTGCCAGCAGTTCTGGACTAGCGGGAGGTGAGCAGTTCTTC; CDR3aa: CASSSGLAGGEQFF; j_gene: TRBJ2-1; d_gene: TRBD2; v_gene: TRBV28; abundance: NA
CDR3nt: TGTGCCAGCAGCCAAGGGTGGGCAGGGACTGAAGCTTTCTTT; CDR3aa: CASSQGWAGTEAFF; j_gene: TRBJ1-1; d_gene: NA; v_gene: TRBV3-1/TRBV3-2; abundance: NA
CDR3nt: TGTGCCAGCAGCATAGAGACTTCTCCCTACGAGCAGTACTTC; CDR3aa: CASSIETSPYEQYF; j_gene: TRBJ2-7; d_gene: NA; v_gene: TRBV21-1; abundance: NA
CDR3nt: TGTGCCAGCAGCTTCCGAACGGGAGGGGGAGAGACCCAGTACTTC; CDR3aa: CASSFRTGGGETQYF; j_gene: TRBJ2-5; d_gene: TRBD2; v_gene: TRBV5-5; abundance: NA
CDR3nt: TGTACCAGCAGCTTAGGACTAGCGGGAGCGTACGAGCAGTACTTC; CDR3aa: CTSSLGLAGAYEQYF; j_gene: TRBJ2-7; d_gene: TRBD2; v_gene: TRBV11-2; abundance: NA